The clone carrying this T cell receptor (beta chain) has only one observation. This specimen belongs to a study of CD8+CD57+ T cells in acquired aplastic anemia. About the research overall: Sorted CD4+ and CD8+ cells gave an average of 3.2 ug of DNA.

Patients sequenced had flow cytometry evidence of CD8+CD57+ cell expansion. Prior therapy had not been administered to any patient at the time of blood sampling. The junction had 3 bases not matched to a gene; V was cut back by 0 bases and J by 5 bases. This CDR3 contains 15 residues. Germline CDR1 and CDR2: ENHRY and SYGVKD. Profiles of TCR beta VDJ and CDR3 were generated from a genomic DNA template. TCRdb used MiXCR to reprocess the reads, holding one entry per CDR3 protein. Counted here are some 200,000 distinct CDR3 sequences, about 60% occurring once; the ten biggest clones make up about 60%. The clonotype was recovered from a human donor with aplastic anemia. The sample taken for sequencing was sorted CD4+, CD8+, or CD8+CD57+ T cells (not recorded which) from PBMCs. The J gene is TRBJ1-1, the V gene TRBV10-3; 10 bases map to TRBD1. CDR3 residues: CAISESRTGGTEAFF. Here the CDR3 DNA reads TGTGCCATCAGTGAGTCGAGGACAGGGGGAACTGAAGCTTTCTTT.